Sequencing of this T cell receptor beta chain was carried out in a study of identifying expanded T cells in peripheral blood. Collection occurred without any documented infections or immune events in donors. On this clone itself: Its antigen is currently unknown.

Study results and caveats: Across healthy donors, higher total template counts meant significantly greater roughly two-week count variance. Differentially abundant clones: about 1.2 between replicates, 15 to 17 at roughly 2 weeks, approximately 19 at four.

This CDR3 has 16 residues. Looked up from germline, CDR1 is MNHNY and CDR2 is SVGAGI (reference sequence). Unmatched junction bases numbered 14, after V lost 10 bases and J lost 3 bases. This table comes from immunoSEQ multiplex PCR, and its TCRdb copy is limited to in-frame clones, with some not included. Here the sample spans roughly 92,000 clones, 70% to 90% being singletons. Sequencing was done on a sample of blood. The source is a person between 18 and 75 years old in good health. V gene TRBV6-6 combines with J gene TRBJ2-2; 7 positions match TRBD2. CDR3: CAIFPGRGEDTGELFF. CDR3 sequence (DNA): TGTGCCATCTTCCCCGGCCGGGGGGAGGACACCGGGGAGCTGTTTTTT.